This T cell receptor (beta chain) was documented in a study of blood T cell repertoires in COVID-19. Assay: immunoSEQ multiplex PCR; the TCRdb copy retains only in-frame clones and omits some. The data contain roughly 62,000 clones, 87% of them seen just once; the ten biggest clones take up over 9%. The CDR3 runs 17 residues. The J segment lost 3 bases and the V segment lost 4 bases, leaving 13 bases of the junction unmatched. CDR1 and CDR2 from the germline V gene are MNHNS and SASEGT. This clone was seen a single time. The sequenced sample consisted of peripheral blood. This receptor was identified in a human donor with acute or convalescent COVID-19. The donor label of this sample is uncertain. This chain connects TRBV6-1 to TRBJ1-2, with 8 bases lining up with TRBD1. The CDR3 spells CASSAHWTGPEYYGYTF. The CDR3 DNA is TGTGCCAGCAGTGCCCATTGGACAGGGCCCGAATACTATGGCTACACCTTC.